What follows are 8 T cell receptor beta chains derived from one specimen sequenced in a study of blood T cell repertoires in COVID-19. Clones were sequenced by immunoSEQ multiplex PCR, and TCRdb holds only the in-frame ones, with some missing. This sample has about 54,000 clones, with around four fifths found just once. The sample consisted of peripheral blood. These receptors all come from a man aged 50-60 years with acute or convalescent COVID-19.

The V and J genes are TRBV5-6 and TRBJ1-4; tentative D call: TRBD1 (6 bases). Trimming cost V 0 bases and J 8 bases, with 8 bases left between them. This CDR3 spans 13 amino acids. From germline, CDR1 is SGHDT and CDR2 YYEEEE. The CDR3 bases are TGTGCCAGCAGCTTGGACAGGGAAGAAAAACTGTTTTTT. The encoded protein is CASSLDREEKLFF.

This CDR3 is CASSLFETSGSSTDTQYF. The CDR3 region has the DNA TGTGCCAGCAGCTTGTTTGAGACTAGCGGGAGTAGCACAGATACGCAGTATTTT. The chain employs TRBV5-6 and TRBJ2-3; 12 nucleotides agree with TRBD2. Per the germline V gene, CDR1 is SGHDT and CDR2 is YYEEEE. After removal of 1 base from V and 0 bases from J, the junction contained 6 bases not matched to a gene. This CDR3 is 18 amino acids long.

V usage is TRBV24-1 and J usage is TRBJ1-5; perhaps TRBD1 as D (6 bases). V shed 4 bases and J shed 3 bases, with 12 bases lying between them. The CDR3 consists of 15 residues. Germline values: CDR1 KGHDR, CDR2 SFDVKD. The CDR3 DNA reads TGTGCCACCAGTGACCCGGACAGACCCAATCAGCCCCAGCATTTT. Amino acid sequence: CATSDPDRPNQPQHF.

This sequence joins TRBV15 and TRBJ2-1; 8 bases align to TRBD2. The CDR3 spans 19 residues. V was pared by 4 bases and J by 0 bases, with 14 bases of the junction left unmatched. Germline-derived CDR1 and CDR2 are LNHNV and YYDKDF (reference sequence). The CDR3 sequence is CATSTPGLTGGSSYNEQFF. CDR3 sequence (DNA): TGTGCCACCAGCACGCCAGGACTAACGGGGGGGAGCTCCTACAATGAGCAGTTCTTC.

This chain uses TRBV6-6 with TRBJ2-7; a weak D match, TRBD2 (6 bases). The length of the CDR3 is 10 residues. CDR1 and CDR2 from the germline V gene are MNHNY and SVGAGI (reference sequence). The germline V and J ends were trimmed by 10 bases and 6 bases, with 10 bases remaining between them. The CDR3 DNA sequence: TGTGCCACCGGGAGTCCCGAGCAGTACTTC. As protein: CATGSPEQYF.

With regard to this clone: The same CDR3 can be traced to other DNA sequences in this sample. The genes are TRBV9 and TRBJ2-7; tentatively, D is TRBD2 (5 bases). The germline V gene has CDR1 SGDLS and CDR2 YYNGEE. The CDR3 is 14 residues long. Trimming left V 2 bases short and J 3 bases short, with 12 bases between. CDR3 DNA: TGTGCCAGCAGCGTCTCTCCGGGAAGCTACGAGCAGTACTTC. Protein sequence: CASSVSPGSYEQYF.

V usage is TRBV6-1 and J usage is TRBJ1-5, with D hard to call. Looked up from germline, CDR1 is MNHNS and CDR2 is SASEGT. This CDR3 spans 13 amino acids. V was cut by 5 bases and J by 4 bases, with 9 bases left in between. CDR3 in DNA: TGTGCCAGCAGTTCCACACAGAATCAGCCCCAGCATTTT. Translating gives CASSSTQNQPQHF.

The chain is built from TRBV7-2 and TRBJ2-7, with D possibly TRBD1 on 6 matching bases. The CDR3 consists of 13 residues. Germline assignment: CDR1 SGHTA and CDR2 FQGNSA. Trimming removed 1 base at V and 5 bases at J, with 9 bases between. Here the CDR3 DNA reads TGTGCCAGCAGCTTAGTGACAGGCGACGAGCAGTACTTC. Translation: CASSLVTGDEQYF.